The entry below describes one T cell receptor beta chain. The target antigen is unknown. cDNA synthesis used the whole RNA isolate, giving expressed TCRB sequences. Generated by immunoSEQ multiplex PCR, the TCRdb table keeps only in-frame clones and is missing some. Of over 200,000 clones listed, about 11% are singletons. These data come from a study of beta chain features in type 1 diabetes. The CDR3 contains 14 residues. Germline V gene data show CDR1 as KGHSH and CDR2 as LQKENI. V gave up 3 bases and J gave up 4 bases, with 10 bases separating them. Overall study findings and caveats: Type 1 diabetes patients had moderately but significantly shorter TCRB CDR3s in all four CD4+ subsets.

Sequencing input: naive CD4+ T cells from blood. This chain uses TRBV18 with TRBJ1-5, with a weak D call TRBD1 (6 bases). The origin of this receptor is a man aged 30 to 39 with type 1 diabetes. This CDR3 is CASSPNQGNQPQHF. The CDR3 nucleotides are TGTGCCAGCTCACCCAACCAGGGGAATCAGCCCCAGCATTTT.